The table lists the clone carrying this T cell receptor beta chain with a few counts. All gene names here are mouse names. Read coverage stops 4 residues before the CDR3 terminus; the germline J gene supplies the remainder. Other nucleotide sequences in the sample specify the same CDR3. V trimming: 1 base; J trimming: 1 base; junction bases outside the gene matches: 2. CDR3 length: 16 residues. Looked up from germline, CDR1 is NSQYPW and CDR2 is LRSPGD (reference sequence). This sample is part of a study of CD8+ T cells in alopecia areata. The overall study: Female C3H/HeJ recipients aged roughly 7-10 weeks got skin from C3H/HeJ graft donors aged about 6-13 months that had spontaneous alopecia.

cDNA prepared by RNA extraction and subsequent reverse transcription served as the template for sequencing. Here immunoSEQ multiplex PCR was the method, and the copy in TCRdb shows in-frame clones only, minus some. The table lists around 300,000 clones, no singletons, with 0.9% to 1.5% in the top ten. Cell sorting was performed on pooled cutaneous lymph node cells with CD4, CD8alpha, NKG2D, NKG2ACE and other markers. This chain uses TRBV1 with TRBJ2-3; 10 nucleotides align to TRBD2. Sequencing was done on a sample of CD4+ T cells sorted from a lymph node. This receptor was identified in a C3H/HeJ mouse with alopecia areata. The MHC haplotype of the strain is H2-k. CDR3 in amino acids: CTCSAGGTGGAETLYF. The sequenced part of the CDR3 DNA is TGCACCTGCAGTGCAGGCGGGACTGGGGGTGCAGAA.